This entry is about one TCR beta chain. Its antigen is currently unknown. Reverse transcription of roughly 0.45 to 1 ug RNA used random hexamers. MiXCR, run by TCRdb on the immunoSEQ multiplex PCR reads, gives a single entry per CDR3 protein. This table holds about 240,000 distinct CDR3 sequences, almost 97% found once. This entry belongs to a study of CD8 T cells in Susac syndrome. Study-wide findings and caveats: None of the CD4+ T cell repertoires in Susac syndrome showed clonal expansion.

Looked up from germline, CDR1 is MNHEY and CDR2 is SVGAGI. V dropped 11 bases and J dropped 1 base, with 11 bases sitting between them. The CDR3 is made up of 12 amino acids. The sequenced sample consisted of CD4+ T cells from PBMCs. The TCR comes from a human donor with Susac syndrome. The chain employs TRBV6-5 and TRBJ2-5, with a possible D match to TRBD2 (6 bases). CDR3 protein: CAAGSGQETQYF. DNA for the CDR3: TGTGCCGCCGGGAGCGGCCAAGAGACCCAGTACTTC.